This TCR beta chain was identified in a study of T cells in Graves' hyperthyroidism and ophthalmopathy. Germline V CDR1 and CDR2: SEHNR, FQNEAQ (reference sequence). Losses at the gene ends were 4 bases for V and 6 bases for J; bases not matched to a gene: 12. The CDR3 is made up of 17 amino acids. Findings of the study overall: Clonotypes that were expanded in thyroid above 0.001 mostly appeared in blood too. Before onset, ophthalmopathy was predicted by the model a median approximately 6.6 months earlier.

Authors of the study amplified TCR beta CDR3 regions from RNA transcripts. HTBI primers were employed in a first-round RT-PCR of the TCR CDR3. TCRdb passed the multiplex PCR reads through MiXCR, listing each CDR3 protein once. The sample consists of 95,000 to 110,000 distinct CDR3 sequences, about 17% of them appearing once. At least ten counts were recorded for this clonotype. Its cognate antigen is unknown. An absence of ophthalmopathy progression within 18 months meant stable Graves' hyperthyroidism. The chain recombines TRBV7-9 with TRBJ2-1, with 10 bases identical to TRBD2. The receptor was derived from a woman in her forties or fifties with Graves' hyperthyroidism. The source material was blood. The CDR3 is CASSSRLAGRQANEQFF. The CDR3 DNA is TGTGCCAGCAGCTCCCGACTAGCGGGCCGGCAAGCCAATGAGCAGTTCTTC.